The T cell receptor beta chain under discussion was sequenced for a study of T-cell reconstitution after alpha-beta-depleted transplantation in children. Germline V gene lookup returns CDR1 DFQATT and CDR2 SNEGSKA (reference sequence). Deletions cut 3 bases from V and 4 bases from J, with 24 bases between. The CDR3 contains 17 residues. Molecular barcoding with unique molecular identifiers was used for the TCRbeta library. TCRdb reprocessed the PCR reads via MiXCR and lists one record per CDR3 protein. The sample has hundreds of thousands of distinct CDR3 sequences; over 15% are singletons. This clonotype was seen at least ten times.

Here the sequenced sample was PBMCs from the stem cell graft donor, taken from the stem cell graft. The sequence came from a human donor who donated a stem cell graft to a child with acute myeloid leukemia. The V gene is TRBV20-1, the J gene TRBJ1-1; tentative D call: TRBD1 (5 bases). CDR3 residues: CSASPRTPGRLGTEAFF. CDR3 DNA: TGCAGTGCTAGCCCAAGGACACCTGGTCGTCTAGGCACTGAAGCTTTCTTT.